This TCR beta chain was recorded in a study of T cell responses to AZD1222 COVID-19 vaccine. Broader study findings: The study reported that nearly half of spike-specific TCRs target unmutated variant regions. Mostly white British, mostly female donors; authors suggested clonal diversity may be underestimated. Seropositivity was recorded at baseline in only 6 or 7 AZD1222 recipients.

Sequencing was performed with immunoSEQ multiplex PCR; in TCRdb, only in-frame clones are kept and a portion is missing. Of under 150,000 clones listed, roughly 92% were seen once; the top ten hold less than 9.5%. To note about this clone: Its antigen is unknown.

Second-dose recipients at about 4 or about 12 weeks were treated as one pooled group. The TCR comes from an adult who received the AZD1222 COVID-19 vaccine. This specimen consisted of peripheral blood, obtained 28 days after the second AZD1222 dose.

This CDR3 reads CASSLAPRLAGLTSTDTQYF. The CDR3 DNA is TGTGCCAGCAGTTTAGCCCCTCGACTAGCGGGGTTAACTAGCACAGATACGCAGTATTTT. This chain links TRBV27 with TRBJ2-3; 11 bases fit TRBD2. This CDR3 spans 20 amino acids. Germline lookup yields CDR1 MNHEY and CDR2 SMNVEV (reference sequence). Trimming at V came to 2 bases and at J to 0 bases, leaving 13 bases not matched to a gene.